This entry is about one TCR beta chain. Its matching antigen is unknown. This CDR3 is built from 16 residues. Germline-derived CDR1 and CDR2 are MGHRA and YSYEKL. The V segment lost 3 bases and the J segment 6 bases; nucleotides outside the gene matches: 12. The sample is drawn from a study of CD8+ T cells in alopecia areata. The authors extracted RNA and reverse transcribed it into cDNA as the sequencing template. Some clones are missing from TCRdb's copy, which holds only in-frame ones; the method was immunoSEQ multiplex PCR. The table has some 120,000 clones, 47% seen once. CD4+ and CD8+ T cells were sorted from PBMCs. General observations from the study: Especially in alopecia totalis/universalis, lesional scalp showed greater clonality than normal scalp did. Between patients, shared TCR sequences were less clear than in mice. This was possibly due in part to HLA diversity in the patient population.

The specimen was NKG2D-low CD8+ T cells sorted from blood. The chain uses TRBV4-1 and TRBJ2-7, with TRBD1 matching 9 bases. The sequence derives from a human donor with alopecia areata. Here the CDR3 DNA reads TGCGCCAGCAGCCACCGACCGGGACAGGGCGTCCCCGAGCAGTACTTC. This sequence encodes CASSHRPGQGVPEQYF.